The 7 T cell receptor beta chains below were found in one sample sequenced in a study of blood T cells in healthy people across ages. A second PCR, run for 7 to 11 cycles, used a sample-barcoded 5' primer plus a J-beta primer mix. Via MiXCR, TCRdb re-called the 5' RACE reads, giving one row per CDR3 protein. This sample has around 700,000 distinct CDR3 sequences, with around a quarter found just once. The same sample was also studied in work on T cells of mothers and their children.

The sequenced material came from blood. The receptors originated from a boy younger than 18 in good health.

J is TRBJ1-2 and V is TRBV6-1, with 10 bases identical to TRBD1. Germline CDR1 reads MNHNS; CDR2 reads SASEGT. CDR3 length: 17 amino acids. Unmatched junction bases numbered 14, after V lost 4 bases and J lost 6 bases. The CDR3 protein is CASSARDRGGSFDGYTF. The CDR3 DNA follows: TGTGCCAGCAGTGCCCGGGACAGGGGTGGTAGCTTCGATGGCTACACCTTC.

J is TRBJ2-7 and V is TRBV12-3 or TRBV12-4, with 7 bases aligning to TRBD2. V lost 5 bases, J lost 7 bases, and 14 bases stayed unmatched. CDR3 size: 15 residues. Here the CDR3 reads CASSKGQAGAREQYF. The CDR3 nucleotides read TGTGCCAGCAGTAAGGGCCAGGCGGGAGCTCGGGAGCAGTACTTC.

V usage is TRBV12-3 or TRBV12-4 and J usage is TRBJ2-7; 11 bases are a match to TRBD2. There are 16 residues in the CDR3. The J segment lost 6 bases and the V segment lost 1 base, leaving 8 bases of the junction unmatched. As DNA, the CDR3 is TGTGCCAGCAGTTTAGAGGTGACTAGCGGGATGGGCGAGCAGTACTTC. Translation gives CASSLEVTSGMGEQYF.

This clonotype was counted a few times. The chain has TRBV5-1 and TRBJ2-5, with 8 bases that match TRBD1. TRBJ2-7 explains the end of the DNA better; the J call may be wrong. The CDR3 runs to 18 residues. Germline V lookup: CDR1 SGHRS, CDR2 YFSETQ. The CDR3 nucleotides are TGCGCCAGCAGGGCCGGGGGACAGGCACCCACATCTCTCTACGAGCAGTACTTC. Translation: CASRAGGQAPTSLYEQYF.

The rearrangement uses TRBV20-1 and TRBJ2-7; 11 bases map to TRBD2. The CDR3 consists of 14 residues. V trimming: 7 bases; J trimming: 1 base; junction bases outside the gene matches: 6. Germline V gene sequence: CDR1 DFQATT, CDR2 SNEGSKA (reference sequence). The CDR3 loop is CSVHSGRVSYEQYF. CDR3 bases: TGCAGTGTCCATAGCGGGAGGGTTTCCTACGAGCAGTACTTC.

The chain has TRBV27 and TRBJ1-1; D call uncertain. There are 13 residues in the CDR3. Germline CDR1 MNHEY, CDR2 SMNVEV (reference sequence). Trimming took 0 bases from V and 4 from J, leaving 6 bases between them. The CDR3 nucleotides are TGTGCCAGCAGTTTATCAGGAATCACTGAAGCTTTCTTT. Amino acids: CASSLSGITEAFF.

This clonotype was detected only a few times. V usage is TRBV14 and J usage is TRBJ2-5, with 7 bases that match TRBD2. The DNA end lines up better with TRBJ2-1; the J call may be wrong. This CDR3 is 14 amino acids long. In germline, CDR1 is SGHDN, CDR2 FVKESK. The CDR3 protein is CASSWTRVYNEQFF. The DNA of the CDR3 is TGTGCCAGCAGTTGGACTAGGGTATACAATGAGCAGTTCTTC.